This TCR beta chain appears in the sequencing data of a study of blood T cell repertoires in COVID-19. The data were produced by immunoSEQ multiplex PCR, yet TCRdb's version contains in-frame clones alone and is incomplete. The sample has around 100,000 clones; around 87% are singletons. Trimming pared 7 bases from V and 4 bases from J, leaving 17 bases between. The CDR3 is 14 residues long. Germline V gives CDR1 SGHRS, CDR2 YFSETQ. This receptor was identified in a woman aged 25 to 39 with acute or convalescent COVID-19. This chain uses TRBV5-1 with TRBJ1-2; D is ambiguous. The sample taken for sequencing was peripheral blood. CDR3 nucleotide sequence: TGCGCCAGCGGGGAGGCAGGCCGGCCCTATGGCTACACCTTC. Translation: CASGEAGRPYGYTF.